Listed below are T cell receptor beta chains from one sample, sequenced in a study of T cells in Graves' hyperthyroidism and ophthalmopathy. TCRdb reprocessed the multiplex PCR reads via MiXCR and lists one record per CDR3 protein. The table shows 660,000 or so distinct CDR3 sequences, with less than 25% occurring only once. The material sequenced was blood. The receptor set was obtained from a young man with Graves' ophthalmopathy. CDR3s include the opening cysteine and the closing phenylalanine or tryptophan. D genes are given only for firm matches. Rows give clone size only sometimes, using once, few, many, or a class for an expanded clone.

J,size,V,D,DNA,CDR3
TRBJ2-5,many,TRBV2,NA,TGTGCCAGCAGGGCAGAACAAGAGACCCAGTACTTC,CASRAEQETQYF
TRBJ1-2,NA,TRBV20-1,NA,TGCAGTGCCGTATCCTATGGCTACACCTTC,CSAVSYGYTF
TRBJ2-7,NA,TRBV28,TRBD2,TGTGCCAGCAGTTCACCCCCCCAAGCGGGAGGGCGGGACGAGCAGTACTTC,CASSSPPQAGGRDEQYF
TRBJ2-2,few,TRBV19,TRBD2,TGTGCCAGTAGCCGGGACTACAACACCGGGGAGCTGTTTTTT,CASSRDYNTGELFF
TRBJ1-1,many,TRBV12-3/TRBV12-4,TRBD1,TGTGCCAGCAGTCCTCGGACAGGGGTTAGGACTGAAGCTTTCTTT,CASSPRTGVRTEAFF
TRBJ2-5,few,TRBV20-1,NA,TGCAGTGCTAGAGATTTTCGGAGAGAGACAGAGACCCAGTACTTC,CSARDFRRETETQYF
TRBJ2-2,NA,TRBV24-1,NA,TGTGCCACCAGTGAAATGGGGGGCGCGAACACCGGGGAGCTGTTTTTT,CATSEMGGANTGELFF
TRBJ2-7,many,TRBV27,TRBD2,TGTGCCAGCAGCTTAGCGGGGGAAGCCTACGAGCAGTACTTC,CASSLAGEAYEQYF
TRBJ1-2,many,TRBV11-2,TRBD1,TGTGCCAGCATCCGGACAGGTGCCTATGGCTACACCTTC,CASIRTGAYGYTF
TRBJ2-5,many,TRBV28,NA,TGTGCCAGCAGTTCGGGGGGCAACCGGGAGACCCAGTACTTC,CASSSGGNRETQYF
TRBJ1-1,many,TRBV7-2,NA,TGTGCCAGCAGCCCCGAGGGGGGAAAGGGAACCACTGAAGCTTTCTTT,CASSPEGGKGTTEAFF
TRBJ1-5,few,TRBV6-2/TRBV6-3,TRBD1,TGTGCCAGCACCTGGGACAGGGTCGATCAGCCCCAGCATTTT,CASTWDRVDQPQHF
TRBJ2-3,many,TRBV5-1,NA,TGCGCCAGCAGCTTGGAAAGGCCCCAGACAGATACGCAGTATTTT,CASSLERPQTDTQYF
TRBJ2-5,many,TRBV5-5,NA,TGTGCCAGCAGCCCGTCCCCTCGGGGGGAGACCCAGTACTTC,CASSPSPRGETQYF
TRBJ2-7,NA,TRBV28,NA,TGTGCCAGCAACCCTACTAAAGCCCCCTACGAGCAGTACTTC,CASNPTKAPYEQYF
TRBJ1-5,NA,TRBV20-1,NA,TGCAGTGCTAGAATGGGGCATCCTAATCAGCCCCAGCATTTT,CSARMGHPNQPQHF
TRBJ1-2,many,TRBV28,NA,TGTGCCAGCAGTTTGACGGGGCGAGGCTATGGCTACACCTTC,CASSLTGRGYGYTF
TRBJ1-6,NA,TRBV4-2,NA,TGTGCCAGCAGCTCCAGCCCGGCTTCAATTCAGAATTCACCCCTCCACTTT,CASSSSPASIQNSPLHF
TRBJ2-7,many,TRBV2,TRBD1,TGTGCCAGCACTGACAGGGGGTTATCTCCTTACGAGCAGTACTTC,CASTDRGLSPYEQYF
TRBJ2-2,few,TRBV19,TRBD2,TGTGCCAGTAGTTTTAGCGGGAGGAACACCGGGGAGCTGTTTTTT,CASSFSGRNTGELFF
TRBJ2-2,NA,TRBV24-1,NA,TGTGCCACCAGTGAAAATACAGGGAACACCGGGGAGCTGTTTTTT,CATSENTGNTGELFF
TRBJ2-1,NA,TRBV2,TRBD2,TGTGCCAGCGGCAAGGGGCTAGCGGATCCCTACAATGAGCAGTTCTTC,CASGKGLADPYNEQFF
TRBJ2-5,many,TRBV18,NA,TGTGCCAGCTCACCACTGGACTATCCAAGGAGGGAGACCCAGTACTTC,CASSPLDYPRRETQYF
TRBJ1-2,NA,TRBV28,NA,TGTGCCAGCAGTTTATCCTCGGTGGGCTACACCTTC,CASSLSSVGYTF
TRBJ2-1,few,TRBV9,TRBD2,TGTGCCAGCAGCATAAATAGACTAGCGGGCTCCTACAATGAGCAGTTCTTC,CASSINRLAGSYNEQFF
TRBJ1-1,many,TRBV2,NA,TGTGCCAGCAGTGGGCCGAACACTGAAGCTTTCTTT,CASSGPNTEAFF
TRBJ2-1,few,TRBV24-1,NA,TGTGCCACCGGGGAGGAAGTGAGCTTAAATGAGCAGTTCTTC,CATGEEVSLNEQFF
TRBJ2-3,NA,TRBV29-1,TRBD2,TGCAGCGTCAAACTTACTAGCGGCACAGATACGCAGTATTTT,CSVKLTSGTDTQYF
TRBJ2-3,many,TRBV24-1,TRBD2,TGTGCCACCAGTGATTTGGGGACTAGCGGGAGGGAGACAGATACGCAGTATTTT,CATSDLGTSGRETDTQYF
TRBJ2-6,many,TRBV2,TRBD2,TGTGCCAGCAGCCGTCGACTAGCGGGAGCTTTAAGGTCTGGGGCCAACGTCCTGACTTTC,CASSRRLAGALRSGANVLTF
TRBJ2-1,few,TRBV20-1,TRBD2,TGCAGTGCTAGACTAGCGGGAGGGGATGAGCAGTTCTTC,CSARLAGGDEQFF
TRBJ2-1,NA,TRBV29-1,TRBD2,TGCAGCGCCTCTCAGCGCGGGAGGGCCGCCAATGAGCAGTTCTTC,CSASQRGRAANEQFF
TRBJ1-5,many,TRBV2,NA,TGTGCCAGCAGCCAAACAGGGAATCAGCCCCAGCATTTT,CASSQTGNQPQHF
TRBJ2-1,NA,TRBV20-1,NA,TGCAGTGCTAGAGATACTATCGACCCAGGGAAAAACTCCTACAATGAGCAGTTCTTC,CSARDTIDPGKNSYNEQFF
TRBJ2-1,NA,TRBV5-6,TRBD2,TGTGCCAGCAGCTCGGGACTAGCGGGCCATGAGCAGTTCTTC,CASSSGLAGHEQFF
TRBJ2-1,NA,TRBV19,TRBD1,TGTGCCAGTAGTCCGCAGACAGGGTCCAATGAGCAGTTCTTC,CASSPQTGSNEQFF
TRBJ2-1,few,TRBV18,NA,TGTGCCAGCTCACCAGGGTGGCCCGATGAGCAGTTCTTC,CASSPGWPDEQFF
TRBJ1-2,NA,TRBV12-3/TRBV12-4,TRBD1,TGTGCCATCAGCCCCGACAGGGGTCTTGGCTACACCTTC,CAISPDRGLGYTF
TRBJ2-5,NA,TRBV13,TRBD2,TGTGCCAGCAGCTTAGGCGTAAGACTAGCGTTTCAAGAGACCCAGTACTTC,CASSLGVRLAFQETQYF
TRBJ1-5,many,TRBV28,NA,TGTGCCAGCAGTTATCCGGACAATCAGCCCCAGCATTTT,CASSYPDNQPQHF